The rows below give T cell receptor beta chains drawn from one sample of a study of response to subunit inactivated influenza vaccine. TCRdb independently ran MiXCR on the RT-PCR reads; one entry per CDR3 protein. The data show 800,000 or so distinct CDR3 sequences, 21% seen once. Source: PBMCs from blood, taken roughly 5 days after vaccination. The source is a man aged 45-65 years who received an inactivated influenza vaccine. Both conserved end residues are part of each CDR3.

TRBJ2-3	TRBV12-3/TRBV12-4	CASSLESASALDTQYF
TRBJ2-7	TRBV9	CASSVGDGTDFEQYF
TRBJ2-2	TRBV7-8	CASTKDRATGELFF
TRBJ2-7	TRBV6-2/TRBV6-3	CASSGDRRWSSYEQYF
TRBJ2-6	TRBV6-1	CASSPTFGASSGANVLTF
TRBJ2-5	TRBV4-2	CASSQVPGQGGETQYF
TRBJ2-3	TRBV7-8	CASRVGREGLNTQYF
TRBJ2-1	TRBV29-1	CSVGVQVVEQFF
TRBJ2-3	TRBV9	CASSRDHHTDTQYF
TRBJ2-1	TRBV28	CASSLESLGNNEQFF
TRBJ2-3	TRBV7-9	CASSLGQQDTDTQYF
TRBJ2-7	TRBV10-3	CAISEHAYEQYF
TRBJ2-1	TRBV28	CASSLDTTYNEQFF
TRBJ2-7	TRBV27	CASSKDRDAYEQYF
TRBJ2-1	TRBV29-1	CSVRGGRSYNEQFF
TRBJ2-7	TRBV28	CASIPHGASGRATF
TRBJ2-1	TRBV6-4	CASSDSWLAGGPRSYNEQFF
TRBJ2-3	TRBV4-1	CASSFQSRRGGSSTDTQYF
TRBJ1-1	TRBV12-3/TRBV12-4	CASKGTGREAFF
TRBJ2-7	TRBV25-1	CASSEYHYGNEQYF
TRBJ1-1	TRBV24-1	CATSDSGHLNTEAFF
TRBJ2-7	TRBV12-3/TRBV12-4	CASSLWRSSYEQYF
TRBJ2-5	TRBV5-1	CASSGQGAADETQYF
TRBJ1-1	TRBV7-9	CASSPTTVNTEAFF
TRBJ2-3	TRBV5-4	CASSSRLAGVTDRQYF
TRBJ2-1	TRBV7-2	CASSLVRANEQFF
TRBJ2-3	TRBV3-1	CASSQDMAGSTDTQYF
TRBJ2-2	TRBV10-3	CAISAPLGGGDTGELFF
TRBJ2-7	TRBV29-1	CSVAIQASYEQYF
TRBJ1-2	TRBV28	CASSLLSGRSPFNGGYTF
TRBJ2-5	TRBV18	CASSQGTRGETQYF
TRBJ2-7	TRBV27	CASSLKGSVYEQYF
TRBJ2-3	TRBV6-1	CASMASGGTDTQYF
TRBJ2-5	TRBV7-2	CASSYTRAQDTQYF
TRBJ2-3	TRBV2	CASRVGGITDTQYF
TRBJ1-1	TRBV29-1	CSAKTGLDTEAFF
TRBJ2-7	TRBV4-2	CASSQDFRGSYEQYF
TRBJ2-1	TRBV6-2/TRBV6-3	CASSYRISGSSENEQFF
TRBJ1-3	TRBV6-6	CASTSYGGNTIYF
TRBJ2-5	TRBV12-3/TRBV12-4	CASRAPLDSQETQYF
TRBJ2-7	TRBV28	CASRRAYEQYF
TRBJ2-7	TRBV12-3/TRBV12-4	CASSPRAPGHYEQYF
TRBJ2-3	TRBV4-1	CASSQVWPSAGTDTQYF
TRBJ2-3	TRBV20-1	CSAPPLQGSTDTQYF
TRBJ2-7	TRBV7-9	CASSLATGRYEQYF
TRBJ2-5	TRBV24-1	CATSAPDSQETQYF
TRBJ1-1	TRBV14	CASSQLPGTGITEAFF
TRBJ2-5	TRBV5-8	CASSPVLGAQETQYF
TRBJ2-7	TRBV2	CASSTTSGVTYEQYF
TRBJ1-1	TRBV5-5	CASSFTGKTEAFF
TRBJ2-3	TRBV20-1	CSAKLAGVGTDTQYF
TRBJ2-1	TRBV4-3	CASSQEFLAGDFNNEQFF
TRBJ2-7	TRBV4-1	CASPNGLYYEQYF